The entry below gives a single T cell receptor beta chain sequence along with its context. The clone's antigen remains unknown. Base qualities are not at hand, and no much larger clone is one base apart. Including cysteine and phenylalanine, the CDR3 has 19 amino acids. Left in the record is the CDR3 DNA by itself, 57 bases read in frame from the first base. Based on the germline V gene, the CDR1 and CDR2 sequences are LGHNA and YSLEER. Trimming costs V 4 bases and J 3 bases, and their ends lie 24 bases apart. The sample's treatment or condition, from its label and the paper: suppressive antiretroviral therapy. A pool of overlapping HIV-1 Gag 15-mer peptides was used at approximately 0.9 ug per peptide per mL for cell stimulation. Memory populations depleted of antigen-responding cells were obtained by sorting nonresponding CD40L-negative CD69-negative CD45RO-high memory CD4+ T cells. HIV-1-infected adults in whom suppressive ART had been started during chronic infection were enrolled as participants. For at least 4 years, the participants' plasma HIV-1 RNA had been undetectable, below 50 copies/mL. To be included, participants needed a CD4+ T cell count above 400 cells/uL and a positive CMV serology. Before stimulation, PBMCs were isolated using density centrifugation and depleted of CD8+ T cells. For around 19 hours, the CD8-depleted PBMCs were stimulated with anti-CD28/CD49d costimulation, a CD40-blocking antibody, and enfuvirtide to prevent new infections. Cell sorting was performed on a Beckman Coulter MoFlo Legacy or XDP sorter, and dead cells were excluded with propidium iodide. Genomic DNA was extracted using the QIAamp DNA Mini Kit for samples with more than one million cells and using the Quick-DNA Microprep Kit for all other samples.

The sample belongs to a study of persistence of HIV-infected CD4 T cells (TCRdb year 2020). Regarding the research as a whole: CMV- and HIV-1 Gag-responding CD4+ T cells were isolated from ART-treated individuals so that antigen-driven clonal expansion of HIV-1-infected cells could be examined. The median time participants had been on suppressive ART was approximately eight years. Peripheral blood samples of up to about 200 mL were collected at multiple time points, except for a couple of participants, who underwent leukapheresis at a single time point. The clonality of all cells in each sorted population was assessed by TCRbeta sequencing, whereas the clonality of infected cells was assessed by proviral sequencing. The TCR cluster analysis across participants included under ten participants for CMV and 6 or 7 participants for Gag.

Results the study describes overall, beyond this receptor: Significantly lower TCRbeta richness was observed in CMV- and Gag-responding cells than in anti-CD3/anti-CD28-responding cells, and higher oligoclonality was observed in CMV-responding cells than in CD3/CD28-stimulated and Gag-responding cells. Antigen-responding cells were enriched for expanded CDR3beta sequences that were degenerate, which suggests that CD4+ responses to CMV and Gag underwent convergent selection. Restriction of bulk TCR analyses to the rare CMV-responding cells that actually carried HIV-1 proviruses was not possible. Within the same sorted populations, TCR oligoclonality correlated with proviral oligoclonality. Few individuals were included in the study, and only a limited range of antigens was tested.

The immunoSEQ hsTCRB assay version 4 in survey mode was used to sequence TCRbeta repertoires from genomic DNA. For TCRbeta sequencing, genomic DNA was diluted to 10 ng/uL, and up to 1 ug was used per sample. In the source study's methods: TCRbeta data were analyzed in ImmunoSeq Analyzer 3.0, with diversity computed on productive nucleotide rearrangements. Using the Immunarch R package, lower-bound TCR diversity was estimated with the improved Chao index and clonality was estimated with the Gini coefficient. Nucleotide rearrangements that differed but encoded the same CDR3beta amino acid sequence were counted as separate clonotypes. Differential abundance analysis identified TCRbeta sequences significantly enriched in antigen-responding cells relative to anti-CD3/anti-CD28-activated cells. GLIPH2 clustered TCRs by predicted peptide-MHC specificity, both within individual participants and across merged participant data sets. Not all clones reach the TCRdb copy of this immuneACCESS table, which keeps in-frame sequences only. Checked studies attribute under half of the gap to unresolved V genes and leave the rest unexplained. Clone size and V and J calls were adopted from that table, with D and trimming inferred from the DNA. The sample records about 40,000 clones, approximately 80% of which are singletons. The top ten constitute over 12% of the sample.

The sequence was obtained from an adult man with HIV who was CMV-seropositive. The source material was CD4+ T cells sorted from PBMCs after approximately 20-hour stimulation, sampled from a patient who received antiretroviral therapy. In light of the paper, this sample's cell subset or site label describes: CD40L-CD69- CD45RO-high memory CD4 T cells not responding to Gag peptides. Rearrangement joined TRBV4-3 to TRBJ1-4; the D region possibly corresponds to TRBD1 (6 bases align). The encoded CDR3 is CASSPELGGLTSANEKLFF. The DNA reads TGCGCCAGCAGCCCAGAACTAGGGGGGCTAACATCGGCTAATGAAAAACTGTTTTTT.